Included here is one TCR beta chain sequence, with context. This entry is derived from a study of CD8+CD57+ T cells in acquired aplastic anemia. TCR beta VDJ and CDR3 profiling used genomic DNA as template. TCRdb ran MiXCR on the reads and lists one entry per CDR3 protein. The table includes 450,000 to 550,000 distinct CDR3 sequences, roughly 34% detected once. The CDR3 totals 14 residues. The ends lost 6 bases at V and 5 bases at J; junction bases unmatched: 4. Germline V gene sequence: CDR1 DFQATT, CDR2 SNEGSKA (reference sequence). Flow cytometry had shown expanded CD8+CD57+ cells in the patients chosen for sequencing. Prior therapy had not been administered to any patient at the time of blood sampling.

The sequenced material came from sorted CD4+, CD8+, or CD8+CD57+ T cells (not recorded which) from PBMCs. The rearrangement uses TRBV20-1 and TRBJ2-1; TRBD2 matches 13 bases. The TCR originated in a human donor with aplastic anemia. As DNA, the CDR3 is TGCAGTGCGCCGGGACTAGCGGGGCACAATGAGCAGTTCTTC. This translates into CSAPGLAGHNEQFF.